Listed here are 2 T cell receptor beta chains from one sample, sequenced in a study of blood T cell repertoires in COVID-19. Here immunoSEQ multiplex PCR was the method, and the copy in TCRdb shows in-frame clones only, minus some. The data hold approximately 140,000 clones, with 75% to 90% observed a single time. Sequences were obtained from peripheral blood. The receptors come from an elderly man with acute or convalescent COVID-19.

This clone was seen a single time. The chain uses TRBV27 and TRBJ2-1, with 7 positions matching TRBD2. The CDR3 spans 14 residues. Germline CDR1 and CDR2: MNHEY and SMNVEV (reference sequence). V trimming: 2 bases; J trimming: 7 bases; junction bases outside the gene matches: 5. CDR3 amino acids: CASSLGGGNNEQFF. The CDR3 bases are TGTGCCAGCAGTTTAGGGGGAGGGAATAATGAGCAGTTCTTC.

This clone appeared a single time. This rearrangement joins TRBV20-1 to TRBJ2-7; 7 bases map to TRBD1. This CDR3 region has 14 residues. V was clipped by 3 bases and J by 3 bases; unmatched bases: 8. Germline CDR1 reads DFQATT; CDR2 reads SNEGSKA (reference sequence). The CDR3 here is CSASPTGDFYEQYF. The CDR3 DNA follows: TGCAGTGCTAGTCCCACAGGGGATTTCTACGAGCAGTACTTC.